This T cell receptor (beta chain) is drawn from a study of T cells generated in artificial thymic organoids (dated by TCRdb to 2017 to 2019). A note on the overall study: In some experiments, thymic T cells were further FACS-purified to deplete CD4 immature single positive or double positive precursors. The study compared TCR alpha and beta CDR3 repertoires of CD8 single positive T cells derived from in vitro artificial thymic organoids with the repertoires of thymic and peripheral blood naive CD8 T cells. The displayed repertoire sequencing data were described as being representative of three independent experiments.

The paper as a whole reports these results and caveats: Organoid-derived CD8 single positive T cells showed physiological TCR clonotype diversity comparable to thymic and blood naive CD8 T cells.

Worth noting for this clonotype: Its antigen remains unidentified. This may be a read error, as it is one base from a much larger clone.

TCRalpha and TCRbeta libraries were amplified separately by semi-nested PCR with Advantage 2 and reverse primers in the TRAC or TRBC constant regions. First-strand cDNA synthesis used between about 3 and 500 ng of total RNA. TCR cDNA libraries were generated by 5'-RACE using the SMARTer PCR cDNA Synthesis kit, with a poly-dT primer for first-strand synthesis. Semi-nested constant-region reverse primers carried 5-nucleotide sample-specific barcodes, and products were cleaned with the Zymo DNA Clean and Concentrator-5 kit. Pools of up to ten barcoded samples were ligated to Illumina adaptors and sequenced on an Illumina MiSeq as 2 x 150 bp paired-end reads. The study's processing was this. Demultiplexed reads were aligned using BLAT against a custom library containing all human TRAV, TRAJ, TRBV, TRBD and TRBJ combinations from IMGT. The best BLAT hits were picked using pslCDnaFilter (-maxAligns=1, -ignoreIntrons), and custom Perl scripts were used to calculate clonotype frequencies. TCRdb reprocessed the public reads (quality trimming at Q25 with fastp, clone calling with MiXCR) and kept in-frame beta chains. Under each unique CDR3 protein, matching rows form one entry showing the most common genes and DNA. V and J calls and clone size were set by TCRdb, not the authors. This sample comprises 7,500 to 9,000 distinct CDR3 sequences, around 20% of them detected only once. The ten largest clones represent approximately 1.4% of the sample.

Enrichment of primary CD8+ T cells was done with magnetic beads from the Miltenyi CD8+ T cell Isolation Kit. Prior to RNA extraction, CD3+TCRalphabeta+CD8 single positive T cells from organoids and thymus were isolated by FACS sorting. For each sample, total RNA was purified from approximately 40,000 to 200,000 sorted cells using the RNeasy Micro kit, and RNA quality was assessed on an Agilent RNA 6000 Nano chip. Thymic fragments were dissected, disrupted by pipetting and passed through a 70 um strainer to release thymocytes. From the cysteine through the phenylalanine, the CDR3 covers 15 amino acids. Kept here is only the CDR3 DNA, which spans 45 bases and is read in frame from base 1. Trimming at the junction amounts to 11 bases on V and 0 bases on J, and the germline ends lie 20 bases apart. From the germline V gene (reference sequence), CDR1 is LNHNV and CDR2 is YYDKDF.

The V gene is TRBV15 and the J gene is TRBJ2-7; a tentative D call is TRBD2 (6 bases match). The clonotype originates from a human donor who gave cord blood stem cells for thymic organoid culture, a cardiac surgery patient who gave postnatal thymus, or a blood donor (not recorded which). The sample was naive CD8+ T cells from the thymus. What the cell subset or site label conveys for this sample: CD3+TCRalphabeta+CD8SP T cells; for blood, CD45RO-CCR7+ naive CD8+ T cells. At the DNA level, the sequence is TGTGCCGTATCGGAGGGCGGTAGGGACTCCTACGAGCAGTACTTC. Its amino acids are CAVSEGGRDSYEQYF.